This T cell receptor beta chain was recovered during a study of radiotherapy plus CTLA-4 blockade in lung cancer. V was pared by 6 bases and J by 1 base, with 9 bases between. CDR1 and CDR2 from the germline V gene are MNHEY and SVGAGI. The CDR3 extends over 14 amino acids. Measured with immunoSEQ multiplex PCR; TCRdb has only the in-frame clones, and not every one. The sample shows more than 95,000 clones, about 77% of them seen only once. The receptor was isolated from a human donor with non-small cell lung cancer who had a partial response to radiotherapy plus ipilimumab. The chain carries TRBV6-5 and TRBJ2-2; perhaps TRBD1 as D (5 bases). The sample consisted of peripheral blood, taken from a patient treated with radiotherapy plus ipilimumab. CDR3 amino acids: CASSSTGNTGELFF. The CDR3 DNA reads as TGTGCCAGCAGCAGCACAGGGAACACCGGGGAGCTGTTTTTT.